A selection of T cell receptor beta chains follows, all from one sample in a study of cytomegalovirus exposure and HLA in healthy donors. The assay was immunoSEQ multiplex PCR, and TCRdb's table has in-frame clones only and misses some. The sample has 210,000 or so clones, roughly 84% seen once. Material for sequencing was PBMCs. These receptors were collected from a human donor in good health. The CDR3 runs from the conserved cysteine through the conserved F or W. The order of the fields is CDR3 protein, CDR3 DNA, J gene, clone size, D gene, V gene, CDR3 length. D genes are given only for firm matches. A clone size is listed for some rows: how often the clone was seen (once, few, many), or a class if it is expanded.

CASSHRGTEAFF | TGTGCCAGCAGCCACAGGGGAACTGAAGCTTTCTTT | TRBJ1-1 | - | TRBD1 | TRBV25-1 | 12
CASSGQETQYF | TGTGCCAGCAGCGGTCAAGAGACCCAGTACTTC | TRBJ2-5 | - | - | TRBV2 | 11
CASSSGPLGGNTGELFF | TGCGCCAGCAGCAGCGGACCCCTGGGGGGGAACACCGGGGAGCTGTTTTTT | TRBJ2-2 | - | - | TRBV5-1 | 17
CASSLGEVSNQPQHF | TGCGCCAGCAGCTTGGGGGAGGTGAGCAATCAGCCCCAGCATTTT | TRBJ1-5 | - | - | TRBV5-1 | 15
CASSIKGVGELFF | TGTGCCAGTAGTATTAAAGGGGTCGGGGAGCTGTTTTTT | TRBJ2-2 | - | - | TRBV19 | 13
CASSPGLGGGTDTQYF | TGTGCCAGCTCACCTGGTTTGGGAGGGGGCACAGATACGCAGTATTTT | TRBJ2-3 | - | TRBD2 | TRBV18 | 16
CASSPRSTGANVLTF | TGTGCCAGCAGTCCTCGGTCAACTGGGGCCAACGTCCTGACTTTC | TRBJ2-6 | - | - | TRBV27 | 15
CASSPGLAGRYEQYF | TGTGCCAGCTCACCCGGACTAGCGGGTCGTTACGAGCAGTACTTC | TRBJ2-7 | - | TRBD2 | TRBV18 | 15
CASSPTSGSVHEQYF | TGTGCCAGCTCACCAACTAGCGGGAGTGTACACGAGCAGTACTTC | TRBJ2-7 | once | TRBD2 | TRBV18 | 15
CASSLYRDSNQPQHF | TGTGCCAGCAGTTTATACAGGGATAGCAATCAGCCCCAGCATTTT | TRBJ1-5 | - | - | TRBV27 | 15
CASSLNSGTSTDTQYF | TGTGCCAGCAGCCTAAATAGCGGAACTAGCACAGATACGCAGTATTTT | TRBJ2-3 | - | - | TRBV5-4 | 16
CASSLSSPTSYSNQPQHF | TGTGCCAGCAGTTTAAGTTCTCCGACAAGTTATAGCAATCAGCCCCAGCATTTT | TRBJ1-5 | - | - | TRBV27 | 18
CASSYSNTDTQYF | TGTGCCAGCAGCTACTCCAACACAGATACGCAGTATTTT | TRBJ2-3 | - | - | TRBV7-9 | 13
CASSQGTGGAMHGYTF | TGCGCCAGCAGCCAAGGGACAGGGGGCGCGATGCATGGCTACACCTTC | TRBJ1-2 | - | TRBD1 | TRBV4-1 | 16
CASSQPGATGYTF | TGCGCCAGCAGCCAACCAGGGGCAACCGGCTACACCTTC | TRBJ1-2 | - | - | TRBV4-3 | 13
CASSVRGWGWRESEQYF | TGTGCCAGCAGCGTACGGGGGTGGGGCTGGCGGGAGAGCGAGCAGTACTTC | TRBJ2-7 | - | TRBD2 | TRBV9 | 17
CASSLGGTDTQYF | TGCGCCAGCAGCTTGGGCGGCACAGATACGCAGTATTTT | TRBJ2-3 | - | - | TRBV5-1 | 13
CASTGTGGNTGELFF | TGTGCCAGCACGGGAACGGGAGGGAACACCGGGGAGCTGTTTTTT | TRBJ2-2 | - | TRBD2 | TRBV6-1 | 15
CASSDSSTGGTGELFF | TGTGCCAGCAGTGACTCGAGCACCGGGGGGACCGGGGAGCTGTTTTTT | TRBJ2-2 | - | TRBD2 | TRBV6-4 | 16
CASSKQGGPWQFF | TGTGCCAGCAGCAAACAGGGGGGACCGTGGCAGTTTTTT | TRBJ2-2 | - | - | TRBV21-1 | 13
CASSFGQGRTANEKLFF | TGTGCCAGCAGCTTTGGACAGGGTCGAACGGCTAATGAAAAACTGTTTTTT | TRBJ1-4 | few | TRBD1 | TRBV7-9 | 17
CASSPNGYTF | TGTGCCAGCAGCCCAAATGGCTACACCTTC | TRBJ1-2 | - | - | TRBV28 | 10
CASSDSDLDIHDTF | TGTGCCAGCAGTGACTCCGACCTGGACATTCACGACACCTTC | TRBJ1-2 | - | - | TRBV6-1 | 14
CASIVNTEAFF | TGTGCCAGTATAGTGAACACTGAAGCTTTCTTT | TRBJ1-1 | - | - | TRBV19 | 11
CASSWDRDPLGNQPQHF | TGTGCCAGCAGCTGGGACAGGGATCCACTCGGCAATCAGCCCCAGCATTTT | TRBJ1-5 | - | TRBD1 | TRBV7-9 | 17